The next 8 T cell receptor beta chains were all read from a single sample in a study of shared clonotypes between healthy human individuals. Some clones are missing from TCRdb's copy, which holds only in-frame ones; the method was immunoSEQ multiplex PCR. The repertoire holds over 700,000 clones, with over 55% as singletons. Input material: memory CD4+ T cells sorted from blood. Documented subset: CD45RA-negative fraction. The receptor set was obtained from a woman aged 25-40 years in good health.

The V call is TRBV6-1, the J call TRBJ1-2; D gene unclear. The germline CDR1 and CDR2 sequences are MNHNS and SASEGT. V was clipped by 8 bases and J by 4 bases, with 11 bases between them. CDR3 length: 12 residues. This CDR3 reads CASGVSGYGYTF. The CDR3 DNA follows: TGTGCCAGCGGGGTGAGCGGCTATGGCTACACCTTC.

V usage is TRBV6-6 and J usage is TRBJ1-1, with D possibly TRBD1 on 6 matching bases. The CDR3 is made up of 12 amino acids. CDR1 is MNHNY and CDR2 is SVGAGI in the germline V gene (reference sequence). V lost 6 bases and J lost 7, with 12 bases in between. The CDR3 sequence: CASSTGQGEAFF. CDR3 DNA: TGTGCCAGCAGCACAGGGCAGGGTGAAGCTTTCTTT.

This clone occurred a few times. The junction does not match germline at one end; this may be a read error. The J gene is TRBJ2-3, the V gene TRBV7-2, with D perhaps matching TRBD2 (6 bases). The CDR3 has 16 residues. Germline assignment: CDR1 SGHTA and CDR2 FQGNSA. The CDR3 DNA follows: TGTGCCAGCAGCCTAGCGACCAATAGGAACACAGATACGCAGTATTTT. Translating it yields CASSLATNRNTDTQYF. Full variable domain (missing parts from reference TRBV7-2 and TRBJ2-3): GAGVSQSPSNKVTEKGKDVELRCDPISGHTALYWYRQSLGQGLEFLIYFQGNSAPDKSGLPSDRFSAERTGGSVSTLTIQRTQQEDSAVYLCASSLATNRNTDTQYFGPGTRLTVL.

This clone was counted a few times. As DNA, the CDR3 is TGCGCCAGCAGCGCGTCAGAGGCAGATACGCAGTATTTT. The encoded protein is CASSASEADTQYF. This sequence joins TRBV5-1 and TRBJ2-3; D uncertain. V lost 4 bases and J lost 4, with 10 bases in between. Germline CDR1 is SGHRS and CDR2 is YFSETQ. The CDR3 has 13 residues. Based on the CDR3 plus reference TRBV5-1 and TRBJ2-3, the full variable domain is KAGVTQTPRYLIKTRGQQVTLSCSPISGHRSVSWYQQTPGQGLQFLFEYFSETQRNKGNFPGRFSGRQFSNSRSEMNVSTLELGDSALYLCASSASEADTQYFGPGTRLTVL.

V gene TRBV4-1 combines with J gene TRBJ2-1; 7 bases are shared with TRBD1. The length of the CDR3 is 15 residues. V was clipped by 3 bases and J by 3 bases; unmatched bases: 5. CDR1 and CDR2 (germline): MGHRA, YSYEKL. The DNA for the CDR3 is TGCGCCAGCAGCCACCCAGACAGGGACTACAATGAGCAGTTCTTC. It codes for CASSHPDRDYNEQFF.

The chain has TRBV19 and TRBJ1-2; D gene ambiguous. The germline V gene encodes CDR1 LNHDA and CDR2 SQIVND (reference sequence). V lost 4 bases, J lost 3 bases, and 12 bases lay in between. The CDR3 has 14 amino acids. Written as DNA, the CDR3 is TGTGCCAGTAGTAAATTCCGGGATGACTATGGCTACACCTTC. Translated, it gives CASSKFRDDYGYTF.

The genes are TRBV11-2 and TRBJ2-4; TRBD2 aligns across 8 bases. From germline, CDR1 is SGHAT and CDR2 FQNNGV. This CDR3 has 13 residues. V gave up 5 bases and J gave up 5 bases; unmatched junction bases: 2. The CDR3 region has the DNA TGTGCCAGCAGCCCGGGACTAGAAAACATTCAGTACTTC. Amino acid sequence: CASSPGLENIQYF.

This clone was counted a few times. The chain is built from TRBV7-8 and TRBJ2-1; 8 bases match TRBD2. The germline gives CDR1 SGHVS, CDR2 FQNEAQ. V lost 0 bases to trimming and J lost 5 bases; unmatched junction nucleotides: 12. The CDR3 spans 18 residues. The CDR3 bases are TGTGCCAGCAGCTTAGCCGACGGGGTATTACTAGCGGACAATGAGCAGTTCTTC. As protein: CASSLADGVLLADNEQFF.